A selection of T cell receptor beta chains follows, all from one sample in a study of brain T cells in children with intractable seizures. TCRdb keeps only in-frame clones here, not all; method: immunoSEQ multiplex PCR. The table includes 340,000 or so clones, roughly 92% detected once. The input for sequencing was peripheral blood, taken 5 to 6 months after surgery. All receptors come from a boy less than two years old with tuberous sclerosis and intractable seizures. The CDR3 runs from the conserved cysteine through the conserved F or W. Fields, in order: D gene, J gene, CDR3 length, clone size, V gene, CDR3 DNA, CDR3 protein. A D gene is named only where the DNA matches it firmly. Clone size is shown for a subset of rows, as once, few, many or a class of expanded clone.

NA	TRBJ2-1	15	NA	TRBV19	TGTGCCAGTAGTATAAGCGGGTACTCCTACAATGAGCAGTTCTTC	CASSISGYSYNEQFF
TRBD1	TRBJ1-2	15	NA	TRBV5-8	TGTGCCAGCAGCGCACCTGACAGGGGGTCCTATGGCTACACCTTC	CASSAPDRGSYGYTF
TRBD2	TRBJ2-1	15	NA	TRBV27	TGTGCCAGCAGTCCCTCGTTGGGACTACTCTATGAGCAGTTCTTC	CASSPSLGLLYEQFF
NA	TRBJ1-2	16	NA	TRBV15	TGTGCCACCAGCAATCACCTCCTTCGACAGCAGTATGGCTACACCTTC	CATSNHLLRQQYGYTF
NA	TRBJ2-1	15	once	TRBV27	TGTGCCAGCAGCCACGGGGGATCCCGCGTGGATGAGCAGTTCTTC	CASSHGGSRVDEQFF
NA	TRBJ2-1	13	NA	TRBV4-1	TGCGCCAGCAGCCAAGAAGGCGGGGTTGAGCAGTTCTTC	CASSQEGGVEQFF
NA	TRBJ2-5	15	NA	TRBV20-1	TGCAGTGCTAGTGGTGGGGCGCCCCTGCAAGAGACCCAGTACTTC	CSASGGAPLQETQYF
NA	TRBJ1-4	14	NA	TRBV4-2	TGTGCCAGCAGCCAAGACATGTGGGGTGAAAAACTGTTTTTT	CASSQDMWGEKLFF
NA	TRBJ1-5	17	NA	TRBV29-1	TGCAGCGTTGAAGATAGGTCACAGCTTTATAGCAATCAGCCCCAGCATTTT	CSVEDRSQLYSNQPQHF
TRBD2	TRBJ2-3	14	NA	TRBV6-5	TGTGCCAGCAGTTACGGCGGGGGTACAGATACGCAGTATTTT	CASSYGGGTDTQYF
NA	TRBJ2-7	14	NA	TRBV24-1	TGTGCAACCCTCCGAGGGGGGGTATACTACGAGCAGTACTTC	CATLRGGVYYEQYF